The rows below give T cell receptor beta chains drawn from one sample of a study of Ad26.COV2.S vaccination and SARS-CoV-2 variants. Assay used: immunoSEQ multiplex PCR; TCRdb lists only in-frame clones, some missing. Of about 470,000 clones listed, 90% are singletons. Sequenced here: peripheral blood, sampled in a trial of Ad26.COV2.S vaccine versus placebo. Receptor source: a person aged 18-60 years who received the Ad26.COV2.S COVID-19 vaccine or a placebo. The CDR3 runs from the conserved cysteine through the conserved F or W. A D gene is named only where the DNA matches it firmly. Clone size is stated in some rows and not others, as once, few, many or a class when expanded.

j_call d_call v_call clone_size cdr3_aa cdr3_nt
TRBJ1-2 NA TRBV19 NA CASSHPSNYGYTF TGTGCCAGTAGCCACCCTTCAAACTATGGCTACACCTTC
TRBJ1-1 NA TRBV5-1 NA CASSLGTAVNTEAFF TGCGCCAGCAGCTTGGGGACGGCCGTGAACACTGAAGCTTTCTTT
TRBJ2-1 TRBD2 TRBV29-1 NA CSALAGDEQFF TGCAGCGCACTAGCGGGAGATGAGCAGTTCTTC
TRBJ2-1 NA TRBV4-3 few CASSQGHNEQFF TGCGCCAGCAGCCAAGGCCACAATGAGCAGTTCTTC
TRBJ2-3 NA TRBV24-1 NA CATSDLGRVDTQYF TGTGCCACCAGTGATCTGGGACGGGTGGATACGCAGTATTTT
TRBJ1-2 TRBD1 TRBV6-2/TRBV6-3 NA CASSYPGTGVNYGYTF TGTGCCAGCAGTTACCCCGGGACAGGGGTTAACTATGGCTACACCTTC
TRBJ1-1 NA TRBV6-5 NA CASKAEDTEAFF TGTGCCAGCAAGGCGGAAGACACTGAAGCTTTCTTT
TRBJ1-1 NA TRBV28 once CASSLGRGYTEAFF TGTGCCAGCAGTTTAGGGAGGGGGTACACTGAAGCTTTCTTT
TRBJ2-1 NA TRBV7-6 few CASSPSRSSYNEQFF TGTGCCAGCAGCCCTAGCCGGAGCTCCTACAATGAGCAGTTCTTC
TRBJ2-1 NA TRBV30 NA CAWRSNSYNEQFF TGTGCCTGGAGAAGCAACTCCTACAATGAGCAGTTCTTC
TRBJ2-7 TRBD2 TRBV7-2 NA CASSSGGVGGFSYEQYF TGTGCCAGCAGCTCCGGGGGGGTGGGCGGATTCTCCTACGAGCAGTACTTC
TRBJ2-7 NA TRBV5-1 NA CASSGDFTYEQYF TGCGCCAGCAGCGGCGACTTCACCTACGAGCAGTACTTC
TRBJ2-1 TRBD2 TRBV9 NA CASSAGLAGGPYNEQFF TGTGCCAGCAGCGCAGGACTAGCGGGAGGCCCCTACAATGAGCAGTTCTTC
TRBJ2-7 TRBD1 TRBV5-1 NA CASSYLDRGNEQYF TGCGCCAGCAGCTATCTAGACAGGGGGAACGAGCAGTACTTC
TRBJ2-1 TRBD1 TRBV7-3 NA CASSPAGPDRAQFF TGTGCCAGCAGCCCGGCCGGGCCGGACAGGGCCCAGTTCTTC
TRBJ2-1 TRBD2 TRBV4-2 NA CASSQDRLAGGREQFF TGTGCCAGCAGCCAAGACCGCCTAGCGGGAGGTCGGGAGCAGTTCTTC
TRBJ1-1 NA TRBV4-2 NA CASSQDPVRTTEAFF TGTGCCAGCAGCCAAGACCCGGTAAGAACTACTGAAGCTTTCTTT
TRBJ2-3 NA TRBV5-1 NA CASSLASHVAGDTQYF TGCGCCAGCAGCTTGGCCAGCCACGTTGCGGGAGATACGCAGTATTTT
TRBJ2-3 TRBD1 TRBV7-9 NA CASSSNRDRGTDTQYF TGTGCCAGCAGCTCTAACCGGGACAGGGGAACAGATACGCAGTATTTT